Presented here are 10 T cell receptor beta chains from one specimen sequenced in a study of T cell repertoires in cytomegalovirus infection. TCRdb re-called the reads through MiXCR, storing one row per CDR3 protein. The table includes hundreds of thousands of distinct CDR3 sequences, 15% to 20% detected once. Material: PBMCs. The receptor source for this set is a human donor in good health (CMV status not recorded). Some clones in this sample may be carry-over from other donors' samples.

This clonotype was detected a few times. The rearrangement uses TRBV7-6 and TRBJ1-6; D possibly corresponds to TRBD1 (5 bases). V gave up 1 base and J gave up 8 bases, with 18 bases separating them. The CDR3 has 17 residues. Germline V lookup: CDR1 SGHVS, CDR2 FNYEAQ. CDR3 nucleotides: TGTGCCAGCAGCTTAGTGGGGCGGGGATTATCGCATTCACCCCTCCACTTT. This gives the protein CASSLVGRGLSHSPLHF.

Only a few counts were recorded for this clonotype. The chain is built from TRBV20-1 and TRBJ1-2; D gene ambiguous. CDR1 and CDR2 from the germline V gene are DFQATT and SNEGSKA (reference sequence). The CDR3 sequence is 14 residues long. V dropped 6 bases and J dropped 8 bases, with 22 bases sitting between them. DNA of the CDR3: TGCAGTGCAGAATATCAAGGGTCCCAAAACGGCTACACCTTC. This translates into CSAEYQGSQNGYTF.

The V and J genes are TRBV7-3 and TRBJ1-5; 7 bases are a match to TRBD1. The CDR3 runs to 15 residues. Per the germline V gene, CDR1 is SGHTA and CDR2 is FQGTGA. With 5 bases clipped from V and 0 bases from J, the junction kept 4 bases outside the gene matches. The CDR3 nucleotides read TGTGCCAGCAGCCCCGGGACAGATAGCAATCAGCCCCAGCATTTT. Translation: CASSPGTDSNQPQHF.

There are many counts of this clonotype. This sequence joins TRBV7-2 and TRBJ2-7, with 7 bases aligning to TRBD2. The CDR3 consists of 17 residues. With 1 base clipped from V and 0 bases from J, the junction kept 9 bases outside the gene matches. Germline loops: CDR1 SGHTA, CDR2 FQGNSA. In DNA, the CDR3 is TGTGCCAGCAGCTTAGGAGTAGGGCGGGAGAACTCCTACGAGCAGTACTTC. Protein product: CASSLGVGRENSYEQYF.

The genes are TRBV10-3 and TRBJ2-3; 16 bases are shared with TRBD2. V lost 11 bases and J lost 5; bases outside the gene matches: 7. The V gene's germline CDR1 is ENHRY and CDR2 SYGVKD. The CDR3 sequence is 15 residues long. The CDR3, as DNA: TGTGCCGCCGGGACTAGCGGGGGGGCAGGAGATACGCAGTATTTT. This gives the protein CAAGTSGGAGDTQYF.

This clonotype was seen only a few times. V gene TRBV12-3 or TRBV12-4 combines with J gene TRBJ1-5, with D possibly TRBD1 on 6 matching bases. CDR3 length equals 14 residues. The ends were cut back, 6 bases at V and 4 bases at J, with 13 bases in the middle. The CDR3 sequence is CASSETGNNQPQHF. CDR3 bases: TGTGCCAGCAGCGAGACAGGAAATAATCAGCCCCAGCATTTT.

This clonotype has a count of ten or more. V usage is TRBV7-6 and J usage is TRBJ2-6; D is undetermined. The germline gives CDR1 SGHVS, CDR2 FNYEAQ. The V end lost 4 bases, the J end lost 0 bases, and 7 bases lay between the germline ends. This CDR3 has 15 residues. The CDR3 sequence is CASSYPYSGANVLTF. The CDR3 DNA follows: TGTGCCAGCAGCTACCCCTACTCTGGGGCCAACGTCCTGACTTTC.

This clonotype turned up a few times. The V and J genes are TRBV4-3 and TRBJ1-2, with TRBD1 matching over 8 bases. The CDR3 is 14 amino acids. Trimming at V came to 3 bases and at J to 7 bases, leaving 7 bases not matched to a gene. Germline V gives CDR1 LGHNA, CDR2 YSLEER. The CDR3 DNA follows: TGCGCCAGCAGCCAGGAAGACAGGGGTTTTGGCTACACCTTC. This codes for CASSQEDRGFGYTF.

This clonotype was detected ten times or more. The chain links TRBV7-2 to TRBJ1-4, with 7 bases matching TRBD1. V lost 3 bases, J lost 5 bases, and 6 bases stayed unmatched. Germline CDR1 reads SGHTA; CDR2 reads FQGNSA. This CDR3 is built from 15 residues. The CDR3 DNA is TGTGCCAGCAGCTTTCGTACAGGGGAGAATGAAAAACTGTTTTTT. Amino acid sequence: CASSFRTGENEKLFF.

There are a few counts of this clonotype. The J gene is TRBJ1-2, the V gene TRBV7-2; D remains ambiguous. The CDR3 is made up of 12 amino acids. Looked up from germline, CDR1 is SGHTA and CDR2 is FQGNSA. Trimming cost V 5 bases and J 3 bases, with 7 bases left between them. The CDR3 region is CASSALDYGYTF. CDR3 DNA: TGTGCCAGCAGCGCCCTCGACTATGGCTACACCTTC.